The present TCR beta chain was sequenced within a study of identical twins. Trimming took off 1 base at V and 8 bases at J, with 7 bases between the two ends. CDR1 is SGDLS and CDR2 is YYNGEE in the germline V gene. CDR3 length equals 12 residues. TCRdb processed the 5' RACE reads anew with MiXCR; each CDR3 protein has one entry. The table includes approximately 890,000 distinct CDR3 sequences, over 9% detected once. These same records also appear under a second study, on yellow fever vaccine responses in identical twins. That report notes: Twins' T cell vaccine responses reportedly looked partly convergent, partly personalized.

The TCR was taken from a woman aged 18-30 years in good health. The sequencing sample was made of PBMCs. The V and J genes are TRBV9 and TRBJ1-3, with D uncertain. The CDR3: CASSVKRYTIYF. CDR3 bases: TGTGCCAGCAGCGTAAAGAGATACACCATATATTTT.